This T cell receptor beta chain was documented in a study of cytomegalovirus exposure and HLA in healthy donors (dated by TCRdb to 2016 to 2017). With respect to the entire study: According to a later analysis, the roughly 130 validation repertoires were produced on the same platform as the roughly 700 repertoires of the first cohort. The study aimed to test whether signatures of past pathogen exposure could be identified by cataloging public T cell receptors. Besides the first cohort of 666 subjects, a separate validation cohort made up of 120 different subjects was used. To predict cytomegalovirus infection status, the study combined high-throughput TCR immunosequencing, statistical association of individual TCRs with disease status, and machine learning.

What the study reported, not specific to this receptor: While some public TCRs were present in many individuals, most TCR sequences turned up only very rarely across donors. The classifier was reported to diagnose cytomegalovirus status with high specificity and sensitivity in both the original cohort and the validation cohort. In vitro tests confirmed that three of the cytomegalovirus-associated TCR beta chains recognize cytomegalovirus antigens. In the study, approximately 150 TCR beta chains were listed as associated with cytomegalovirus. Subsequent analysis determined that TCRs grouped into clusters in the first cohort also showed a tendency toward co-occurrence across the 120 validation repertoires, and approximately 94% of cluster scores exceeded 0. The authors suggested that the approach could potentially be generalized to other disease states and immunological phenotypes. The validation cohort had no HLA typing available for a later analysis, so co-occurrence within that cohort was assessed over all 120 or so repertoires.

The library was generated by the immunoSEQ multiplex PCR assay. The original pipeline was this. A statistical classification framework was built for diagnosing cytomegalovirus status from the catalog of TCR beta chain sequences. TCRdb holds this immuneACCESS table with in-frame rearrangements only. Some clones are missing; in checked studies, unresolved V genes explain under half, and the rest has no known cause. That table furnishes V, J and clone size, whereas the DNA furnished D and trimming. This sample gives more than 150,000 clones in total; about 88% of them show up just once. Roughly 3% of the sample comes from the top ten. Donors formed part of the validation cohort, which comprised about 120 subjects and was distinct from the first cohort of under 750 subjects. Remarks on this clone: Its antigen is unknown. No clone much larger than this one lies a single base away; base qualities are absent.

Measured from the cysteine to the phenylalanine, the CDR3 is 18 residues long. Only CDR3 DNA is held: 54 bases, read in frame from base 1. CDR1 and CDR2 were assigned from the germline V gene as ENHRY and SYGVKD. Germline trimming: 0 bases from V, 0 bases from J; junction bases outside gene matches: 3. The chain joins TRBV10-3 to TRBJ1-5, with 12 bases in between that match TRBD1. The source of this sequence is a man between 18 and 29 years old in good health and CMV-seronegative. Sequenced sample: PBMCs. CDR3 loop: CAISESGTGGFSNQPQHF. The nucleotide sequence is given as TGTGCCATCAGTGAGTCGGGGACAGGGGGCTTTAGCAATCAGCCCCAGCATTTT.